Presented here are 13 T cell receptor beta chains from one specimen sequenced in a study of regulatory T cells in long-lasting Graves disease. Time point meaning: newly diagnosed GD, antithyroid drugs for less than 3 months. RNA extracted from PBMCs served as the sequencing template. Building the TCR beta libraries relied on iRepertoire HTBI primers, and CDR3 regions underwent Arm-PCR. TCRdb itself ran the multiplex PCR reads through MiXCR, one entry per CDR3 protein. The table shows a few hundred thousand distinct CDR3 sequences, with around 19% occurring only once. The data also belong to a second study, concerning T cells in Graves' hyperthyroidism and ophthalmopathy.

The material was peripheral blood mononuclear cells (PBMCs), obtained at new diagnosis, from a patient treated with antithyroid drugs. These receptors were taken from a woman aged 25 to 39 with Graves disease.

Of note for this clonotype: A read error may explain this, as a much larger clone is one base away. This chain joins TRBV20-1 and TRBJ1-5; 8 nucleotides line up with TRBD1. The CDR3 sequence is 15 residues long. Germline loops: CDR1 DFQATT, CDR2 SNEGSKA (reference sequence). The chain's CDR3 is CSAPPRGRSNRPQHF. CDR3 nucleotides: TGCAGTGCTCCTCCCAGGGGGCGTAGCAATCGGCCCCAGCATTTT.

As for this clonotype: At one end, the junction sequence differs from germline, possibly due to a read error. CDR3 protein: CASSRDQSTNTGELSF. As DNA, the CDR3 is TGTGCCAGCTCACGAGATCAGTCCACGAACACCGGGGAGCTGTCTTTT. The chain uses TRBV18 and TRBJ2-2; D may be TRBD2 (5 bases). The CDR3 has 16 residues. CDR1 is KGHSH and CDR2 is LQKENI in the germline V gene.

This clonotype appeared many times. V usage is TRBV2 and J usage is TRBJ2-1; D remains unclear. V lost 0 bases to trimming and J lost 0 bases, with 3 bases between them. This CDR3 spans 14 amino acids. Germline V lookup: CDR1 SNHLY, CDR2 FYNNEI. CDR3 nucleotides: TGTGCCAGCAGTGAAGCGGGCTCCTACAATGAGCAGTTCTTC. This sequence encodes CASSEAGSYNEQFF.

This clonotype has ten or more counts. V is TRBV28 and J is TRBJ2-5; 9 bases agree with TRBD1. V lost 5 bases and J lost 5; bases outside the gene matches: 9. The CDR3 has 15 amino acids. Germline CDR1 MDHEN, CDR2 SYDVKM. CDR3: CASSDQQGARETQYF. CDR3 DNA: TGTGCCAGCAGTGACCAACAGGGGGCGAGGGAGACCCAGTACTTC.

This clonotype was counted many times. The rearrangement uses TRBV4-1 and TRBJ1-5; TRBD1 agrees at 8 bases. CDR1 and CDR2 from the germline V gene are MGHRA and YSYEKL. The CDR3 has 16 amino acids. The V segment lost 1 base and the J segment 4 bases; nucleotides outside the gene matches: 6. DNA for the CDR3: TGCGCCAGCAGCCAAGGCAGGACAGGGTTTAATCAGCCCCAGCATTTT. Encoded protein: CASSQGRTGFNQPQHF.

The table lists this clonotype with a few counts. A much larger clone differs by one base, so this may be a read error. The CDR3 end shows no conserved phenylalanine or tryptophan, and so a read error is likely. This chain connects TRBV7-9 to TRBJ1-2; D may be TRBD1 (6 bases). The CDR3 totals 15 residues. CDR1 and CDR2 (germline): SEHNR, FQNEAQ (reference sequence). The V end lost 1 base, the J end lost 6 bases, and 15 bases lay between the germline ends. The CDR3 nucleotides are TGTGCCAGCAGCTTAGGTCCAGGGGATCGAAATGGCTACACCCTC. Its protein is CASSLGPGDRNGYTL.

CDR3 sequence reads: CASSAQGNGANVLTF. CDR3 DNA sequence: TGTGCCAGCAGCGCACAGGGGAACGGGGCCAACGTCCTGACTTTC. The rearrangement joins TRBV9 to TRBJ2-6, with 7 positions matching TRBD1. The germline V gene encodes CDR1 SGDLS and CDR2 YYNGEE. The CDR3 contains 15 residues. V shed 3 bases and J 4 bases; nucleotides not matched to a gene: 4.

This clonotype has only a few counts. The chain joins TRBV20-1 to TRBJ2-2; TRBD2 might be the D (7 bases). The V gene lost 3 bases and the J gene lost 5 bases, with 16 bases spanning the gap. CDR1 DFQATT and CDR2 SNEGSKA come from the germline V gene (reference sequence). The CDR3 consists of 15 residues. CDR3 sequence reads: CSARGGGPVTGELFF. CDR3 bases: TGCAGTGCTAGGGGAGGGGGGCCCGTGACCGGGGAGCTGTTTTTT.

The table lists this clonotype with many counts. The V call is TRBV28, the J call TRBJ2-3; the D call may be TRBD1 or TRBD2 (6 bases each). CDR1 is MDHEN, CDR2 SYDVKM, per germline. This CDR3 spans 13 amino acids. V was shortened by 6 bases and J by 2 bases, with 9 bases between the two germline ends. The CDR3 is CASRGGPTDTQYF. The CDR3 DNA is TGTGCCAGCAGAGGGGGGCCCACAGATACGCAGTATTTT. The variable domain in full, completed from reference TRBV28 and TRBJ2-3, reads DVKVTQSSRYLVKRTGEKVFLECVQDMDHENMFWYRQDPGLGLRLIYFSYDVKMKEKGDIPEGYSVSREKKERFSLILESASTNQTSMYLCASRGGPTDTQYFGPGTRLTVL.

This clonotype was counted ten times or more. The chain carries TRBV27 and TRBJ2-7; 9 bases align to TRBD2. V gave up 3 bases and J gave up 9 bases; unmatched junction bases: 9. Germline CDR1 reads MNHEY; CDR2 reads SMNVEV (reference sequence). CDR3 length: 14 amino acids. The DNA of the CDR3 is TGTGCCAGCAGTTTGGGACTAGCCGTCGGGGTGCAGTACTTC. The encoded protein is CASSLGLAVGVQYF.

This clonotype was counted many times. This chain links TRBV9 with TRBJ2-7, with 7 bases aligning to TRBD2. CDR1 and CDR2 (germline): SGDLS, YYNGEE. V shed 2 bases, J shed 6 bases, and the junction held 11 bases outside the gene matches. The CDR3 length is 15 residues. The CDR3 is CASSVSGTIGFEQYF. In nucleotides, the CDR3 is TGTGCCAGCAGCGTTTCCGGGACTATAGGCTTCGAGCAGTACTTC.

In its sample, this clonotype was seen a few times. Given a much more abundant clone one base away, this may be a read error. The J gene is TRBJ1-2, the V gene TRBV2; TRBD1 might be the D (5 bases). This CDR3 spans 14 amino acids. Germline V gene data show CDR1 as SNHLY and CDR2 as FYNNEI. Written as DNA, the CDR3 is TGTGCCAGCAGTGAAGCGCGGGGGGTGTATGGCCACACCTTC. This gives the protein CASSEARGVYGHTF. Full variable domain (rest looked up from reference TRBV2 and TRBJ1-2): EPEVTQTPSHQVTQMGQEVILRCVPISNHLYFYWYRQILGQKVEFLVSFYNNEISEKSEIFDDQFSVERPDGSNFTLKIRSTKLEDSAMYFCASSEARGVYGHTFGSGTRLTVV.

At least ten counts were recorded for this clonotype. The chain has TRBV28 and TRBJ2-7; 10 bases agree with TRBD1. This CDR3 comprises 13 residues. V shed 5 bases and J 6 bases; nucleotides not matched to a gene: 4. The V gene's germline CDR1 is MDHEN and CDR2 SYDVKM. The chain's CDR3 is CASSPGTGVEQYF. CDR3 coding DNA: TGTGCCAGCAGTCCCGGGACAGGGGTCGAGCAGTACTTC.